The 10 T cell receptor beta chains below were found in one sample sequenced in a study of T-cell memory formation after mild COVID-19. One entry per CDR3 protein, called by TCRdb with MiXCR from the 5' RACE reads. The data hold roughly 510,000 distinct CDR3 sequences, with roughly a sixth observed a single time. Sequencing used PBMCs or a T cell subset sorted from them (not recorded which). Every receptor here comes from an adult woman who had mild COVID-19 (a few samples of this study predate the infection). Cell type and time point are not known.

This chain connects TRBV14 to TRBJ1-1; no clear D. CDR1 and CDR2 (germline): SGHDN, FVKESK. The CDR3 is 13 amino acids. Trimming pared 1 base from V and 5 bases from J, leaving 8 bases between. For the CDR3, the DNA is TGTGCCAGCAGCCAAGCCCCGGGAACTGAAGCTTTCTTT. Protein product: CASSQAPGTEAFF.

As DNA, the CDR3 is TGTGCCAGCAGCTTAGCGGGACTAGCGGGAGGGCCTGGAACAGATACGCAGTATTTT. Residues: CASSLAGLAGGPGTDTQYF. The rearrangement links TRBV11-3 to TRBJ2-3; 16 bases fit TRBD2. With V trimmed by 1 base and J by 3 bases, 7 bases remained unmatched. This CDR3 is 19 amino acids long. Germline values: CDR1 SGHNT, CDR2 YENEEA.

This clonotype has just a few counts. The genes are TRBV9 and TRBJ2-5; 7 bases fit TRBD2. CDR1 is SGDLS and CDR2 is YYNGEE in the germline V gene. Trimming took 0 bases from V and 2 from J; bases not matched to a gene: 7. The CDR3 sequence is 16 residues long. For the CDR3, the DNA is TGTGCCAGCAGCGTAGGGGCTAGCGGACGTCAAGAGACCCAGTACTTC. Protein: CASSVGASGRQETQYF.

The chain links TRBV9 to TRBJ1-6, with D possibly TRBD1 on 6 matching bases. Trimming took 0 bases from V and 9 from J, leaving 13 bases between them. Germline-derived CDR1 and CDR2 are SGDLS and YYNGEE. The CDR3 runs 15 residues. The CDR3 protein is CASSVEGTSTSPLHF. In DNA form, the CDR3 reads TGTGCCAGCAGCGTAGAAGGGACAAGTACTTCACCCCTCCACTTT. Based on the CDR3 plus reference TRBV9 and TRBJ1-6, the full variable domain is DSGVTQTPKHLITATGQRVTLRCSPRSGDLSVYWYQQSLDQGLQFLIQYYNGEERAKGNILERFSAQQFPDLHSELNLSSLELGDSALYFCASSVEGTSTSPLHFGNGTRLTVT.

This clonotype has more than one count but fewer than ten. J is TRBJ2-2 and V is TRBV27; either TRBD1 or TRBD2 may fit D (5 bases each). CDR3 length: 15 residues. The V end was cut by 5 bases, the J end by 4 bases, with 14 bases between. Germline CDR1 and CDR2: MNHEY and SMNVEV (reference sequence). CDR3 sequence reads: CASSLGTLGTGELFF. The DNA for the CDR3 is TGTGCCAGCAGTCTCGGGACCCTCGGCACCGGGGAGCTGTTTTTT.

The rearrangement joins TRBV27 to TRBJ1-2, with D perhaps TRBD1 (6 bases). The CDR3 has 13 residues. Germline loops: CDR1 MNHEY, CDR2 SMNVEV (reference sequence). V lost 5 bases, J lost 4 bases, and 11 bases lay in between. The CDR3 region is CASSSGQSYGYTF. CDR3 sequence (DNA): TGTGCCAGCAGTAGCGGACAGAGCTATGGCTACACCTTC.

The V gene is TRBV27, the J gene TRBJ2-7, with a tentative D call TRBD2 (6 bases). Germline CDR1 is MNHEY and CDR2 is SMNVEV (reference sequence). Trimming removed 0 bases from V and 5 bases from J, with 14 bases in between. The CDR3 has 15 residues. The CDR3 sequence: CASSLSRASADEQYF. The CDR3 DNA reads TGTGCCAGCAGTTTATCTAGGGCTAGCGCCGACGAGCAGTACTTC.

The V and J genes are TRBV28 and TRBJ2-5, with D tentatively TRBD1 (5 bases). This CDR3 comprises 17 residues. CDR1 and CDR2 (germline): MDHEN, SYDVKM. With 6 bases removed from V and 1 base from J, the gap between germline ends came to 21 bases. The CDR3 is CASSDLTASVGQETQYF. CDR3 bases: TGTGCCAGCAGCGATTTGACAGCGTCGGTTGGCCAAGAGACCCAGTACTTC.

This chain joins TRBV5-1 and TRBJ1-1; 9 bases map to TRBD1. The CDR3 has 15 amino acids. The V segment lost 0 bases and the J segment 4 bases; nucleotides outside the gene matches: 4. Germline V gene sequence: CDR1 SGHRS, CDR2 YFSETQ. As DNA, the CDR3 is TGCGCCAGCAGCTTGGGACAGGGGGAAAGCACTGAAGCTTTCTTT. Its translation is CASSLGQGESTEAFF.

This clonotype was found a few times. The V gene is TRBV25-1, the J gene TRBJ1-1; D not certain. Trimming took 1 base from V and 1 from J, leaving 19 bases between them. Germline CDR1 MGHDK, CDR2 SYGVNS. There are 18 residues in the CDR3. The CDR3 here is CASSEFAQLHHQNTEAFF. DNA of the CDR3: TGTGCCAGCAGTGAATTTGCACAGCTCCACCACCAGAACACTGAAGCTTTCTTT.